The 7 T cell receptor beta chains given below trace back to one sample, sequenced in a study of Ad26.COV2.S vaccination and SARS-CoV-2 variants. Treatment denoted: over 15 received Ad26.COV2.S at low or high dose, single or two shots; about 5 received placebo; per-sample allocation not given. Each sample was drawn 63 days after the first injection (of vaccine or placebo). Sequenced by immunoSEQ multiplex PCR; TCRdb stores in-frame clones only, minus some. The sample shows 350,000 to 550,000 clones, approximately 89% of them seen only once. The sample consisted of peripheral blood, taken in a trial of Ad26.COV2.S vaccine versus placebo. The origin of the receptors is a person between 18 and 60 years old who received the Ad26.COV2.S COVID-19 vaccine or a placebo.

The CDR3 DNA sequence: TGCGCCAGCAGCTCGCAGGGACATGGCTACACCTTC. Translation: CASSSQGHGYTF. The gene calls are TRBV5-1 and TRBJ1-2; weak D call: TRBD1 (5 bases). CDR3 length: 12 amino acids. The V gene's germline CDR1 is SGHRS and CDR2 YFSETQ. The V gene lost 3 bases and the J gene lost 6 bases, with 9 bases spanning the gap.

The chain is built from TRBV13 and TRBJ2-1; no reliable D call. CDR3 length: 15 residues. Trimming stripped 1 base from V and 4 bases from J, with 11 bases between. Germline CDR1 is PRHDT and CDR2 is FYEKMQ (reference sequence). The CDR3 DNA sequence: TGTGCCAGCAGCTTAGAAGGGCGGTTATACAATGAGCAGTTCTTC. Encoded protein: CASSLEGRLYNEQFF.

The rearrangement links TRBV28 to TRBJ1-5; weak D call: TRBD1 (5 bases). Germline CDR1 is MDHEN and CDR2 is SYDVKM. Trimming removed 4 bases at V and 3 bases at J, with 10 bases between. This CDR3 spans 14 amino acids. Here the CDR3 DNA reads TGTGCCAGCAGTTATGTGGGACCCAATCAGCCCCAGCATTTT. Translation: CASSYVGPNQPQHF.

This clone was seen ten or more times. The chain carries TRBV3-1 (or the pseudogene TRBV3-2) and TRBJ1-2; D remains ambiguous. Germline values: CDR1 LGHDT, CDR2 YNNKEL (reference sequence). Deletions cut 0 bases from V and 4 bases from J, with 9 bases between. The CDR3 contains 14 residues. This CDR3 reads CASSQDWAGYGYTF. CDR3 DNA sequence: TGTGCCAGCAGCCAAGATTGGGCAGGCTATGGCTACACCTTC.

The chain carries TRBV7-9 and TRBJ2-7, with 10 bases aligning to TRBD1. Unmatched junction bases numbered 6, after V lost 2 bases and J lost 5 bases. Germline assignment: CDR1 SEHNR and CDR2 FQNEAQ (reference sequence). The CDR3 length is 15 residues. The CDR3 loop is CASSLRQGALNEQYF. The CDR3 DNA reads as TGTGCCAGCAGCTTACGACAGGGGGCGCTGAACGAGCAGTACTTC.

This chain links TRBV12-3 or TRBV12-4 with TRBJ2-2; no clear D gene. Trimming pared 8 bases from V and 7 bases from J, leaving 11 bases between. The CDR3 covers 12 residues. In nucleotides, the CDR3 is TGTGCCAGCGGAGTCCCCTTCGGGGAGCTGTTTTTT. Translating it yields CASGVPFGELFF.

The rearrangement links TRBV10-2 to TRBJ1-6; weak D call: TRBD1 (6 bases). Germline V gene data show CDR1 as WSHSY and CDR2 as SAAADI. With 6 bases removed from V and 0 bases from J, the gap between germline ends came to 9 bases. The CDR3 contains 15 residues. CDR3 region: CASRADSSYNSPLHF. The CDR3 nucleotides are TGCGCCAGCAGGGCGGACAGCTCCTATAATTCACCCCTCCACTTT.